What follows are 15 T cell receptor beta chains derived from one specimen sequenced in a study. TCRdb's copy holds only in-frame clones and misses some; the assay was immunoSEQ multiplex PCR. Among about 50,000 clones listed, 90% to 95% were seen once. The material sequenced was PBMCs. These TCRs come from a man in his forties or fifties with rheumatoid arthritis.

This clone was counted a few times. This chain connects TRBV6-4 to TRBJ1-1; TRBD1 agrees at 7 bases. J gave up 1 base and V 6 bases, and 5 bases lay outside the gene matches. The CDR3 spans 14 residues. The germline V gene has CDR1 MRHNA and CDR2 SNTAGT. CDR3 amino acids: CASRIQGTNTEAFF. The CDR3 coding sequence is TGTGCCAGCAGAATACAGGGGACGAACACTGAAGCTTTCTTT.

V gene TRBV27 combines with J gene TRBJ1-1; the D gene is possibly TRBD1 (6 bases). This CDR3 has 14 amino acids. V lost 3 bases and J lost 4, with 12 bases in between. Germline CDR1 and CDR2: MNHEY and SMNVEV (reference sequence). This CDR3 reads CASSFGQGTTEAFF. CDR3 coding DNA: TGTGCCAGCAGTTTTGGGCAGGGGACCACTGAAGCTTTCTTT.

The CDR3 DNA sequence: TGTGCCAGCAGCTTACGACAGGCGATCACCGGGGAGCTGTTTTTT. Amino acid sequence: CASSLRQAITGELFF. The V call is TRBV11-2, the J call TRBJ2-2, with D perhaps TRBD1 (6 bases). CDR3 length: 15 residues. CDR1 and CDR2 from the germline V gene are SGHAT and FQNNGV. Trimming pared 2 bases from V and 4 bases from J, leaving 11 bases between.

This clone was detected once. The chain has TRBV6-5 and TRBJ2-5; D is unresolved. CDR1 MNHEY and CDR2 SVGAGI come from the germline V gene. The CDR3 is 14 residues long. The V end was cut by 6 bases, the J end by 1 base, with 12 bases between. The CDR3 loop reads CASRPGVLQETQYF. Here the CDR3 DNA reads TGTGCCAGCAGGCCCGGAGTCCTCCAAGAGACCCAGTACTTC.

The rearrangement links TRBV6-4 to TRBJ2-1; tentative D call: TRBD2 (5 bases). CDR3 size: 14 residues. CDR1 and CDR2 (germline): MRHNA, SNTAGT. V lost 3 bases and J lost 9, with 15 bases in between. The CDR3 loop is CASSEVVGSAEQFF. The CDR3 DNA sequence: TGTGCCAGCAGTGAAGTCGTGGGTAGCGCTGAGCAGTTCTTC.

The rearrangement uses TRBV28 and TRBJ2-7; a possible D gene is TRBD1 (6 bases). The germline V and J ends were trimmed by 2 bases and 2 bases, with 10 bases remaining between them. This CDR3 contains 14 residues. Germline V CDR1 and CDR2: MDHEN, SYDVKM. CDR3 DNA sequence: TGTGCCAGCAGTTTAGAACAGGGCCCCTACGAGCAGTACTTC. It specifies CASSLEQGPYEQYF.

This sequence joins TRBV24-1 and TRBJ2-5; D uncertain. Germline CDR1 and CDR2: KGHDR and SFDVKD. The CDR3 covers 11 residues. V gave up 4 bases and J gave up 5 bases, with 4 bases separating them. CDR3 amino acids: CATSESETQYF. CDR3 coding DNA: TGTGCCACCAGTGAGTCGGAGACCCAGTACTTC.

A few counts support this clone. This chain connects TRBV27 to TRBJ2-7, with a possible D match to TRBD2 (6 bases). Per germline, CDR1 MNHEY and CDR2 SMNVEV (reference sequence). The CDR3 is made up of 12 amino acids. Trimming removed 6 bases at V and 4 bases at J, with 10 bases between. This CDR3 reads CASSGAGYEQYF. The DNA of the CDR3 is TGTGCCAGCAGCGGTGCGGGGTACGAGCAGTACTTC.

The chain employs TRBV9 and TRBJ2-6, with no clear D. Trimming took off 4 bases at V and 0 bases at J, with 23 bases between the two ends. The germline V gene has CDR1 SGDLS and CDR2 YYNGEE. The length of the CDR3 is 20 residues. CDR3 region: CASSPRTGSTIYSGANVLTF. In DNA, the CDR3 is TGTGCCAGCAGCCCGCGAACCGGGTCCACCATTTACTCTGGGGCCAACGTCCTGACTTTC.

The V gene is TRBV7-9, the J gene TRBJ1-4; D is unclear. The V gene lost 0 bases and the J gene lost 4 bases, with 6 bases spanning the gap. This CDR3 contains 14 residues. Looked up from germline, CDR1 is SEHNR and CDR2 is FQNEAQ (reference sequence). The CDR3 sequence is CASSLAGSNEKLFF. DNA of the CDR3: TGTGCCAGCAGCTTAGCGGGAAGTAATGAAAAACTGTTTTTT.

This clone is medium-sized. This chain links TRBV5-1 with TRBJ1-1, with TRBD1 identical over 12 bases. Unmatched junction bases numbered 7, after V lost 2 bases and J lost 5 bases. Looked up from germline, CDR1 is SGHRS and CDR2 is YFSETQ. The CDR3 consists of 16 residues. CDR3 in amino acids: CASSLNPGQGATEAFF. CDR3 coding DNA: TGCGCCAGCAGCTTAAATCCGGGACAGGGGGCGACTGAAGCTTTCTTT.

This chain uses TRBV7-9 with TRBJ1-1, with 7 bases fitting TRBD1. Germline V gene data show CDR1 as SEHNR and CDR2 as FQNEAQ (reference sequence). The CDR3 is made up of 17 amino acids. After removal of 2 bases from V and 1 base from J, the junction contained 10 bases not matched to a gene. The CDR3 sequence is CASSLLQGIIRNTEAFF. CDR3 sequence (DNA): TGTGCCAGCAGCTTATTACAGGGGATTATCAGGAACACTGAAGCTTTCTTT. The full variable domain, with the rest looked up from reference TRBV7-9 and TRBJ1-1, is DTGVSQNPRHKITKRGQNVTFRCDPISEHNRLYWYRQTLGQGPEFLTYFQNEAQLEKSRLLSDRFSAERPKGSFSTLEIQRTEQGDSAMYLCASSLLQGIIRNTEAFFGQGTRLTVV.

This clone occurred once. V and J are TRBV3-1 (or the pseudogene TRBV3-2) and TRBJ2-7; tentatively, D is TRBD1 (6 bases). The germline V and J ends were trimmed by 1 base and 9 bases, with 13 bases remaining between them. The CDR3 loop spans 13 amino acids. Germline V lookup: CDR1 LGHDT, CDR2 YNNKEL (reference sequence). CDR3 nucleotide sequence: TGTGCCAGCAGCCAAGTACAGGGTGAAGGGCAGTACTTC. Translated: CASSQVQGEGQYF.

The gene calls are TRBV19 and TRBJ2-1, with D perhaps given as TRBD1 or TRBD2 (5 bases each). The ends were cut back, 5 bases at V and 11 bases at J, with 10 bases in the middle. The germline CDR1 and CDR2 sequences are LNHDA and SQIVND (reference sequence). The CDR3 covers 11 residues. CDR3 nucleotide sequence: TGTGCCAGTAGTGGGGGTTCAAAGCAGTTCTTC. This codes for CASSGGSKQFF.

This chain's CDR3 is CASRAGQKYGYTF. CDR3 bases: TGTGCCAGCAGGGCGGGACAGAAGTATGGCTACACCTTC. This sequence joins TRBV2 and TRBJ1-2, with TRBD1 identical over 7 bases. V was clipped by 6 bases and J by 5 bases; unmatched bases: 6. Germline V gene sequence: CDR1 SNHLY, CDR2 FYNNEI. The CDR3 contains 13 residues.